These T cell receptor beta chains were read from a single sample in a study of blood T cell repertoires in COVID-19. Profiled with immunoSEQ multiplex PCR; TCRdb holds only in-frame clones, not every one. This sample has over 300,000 clones, with about 82% found just once. The sample taken for sequencing was peripheral blood. The receptors were sampled from a woman aged 45-65 years with acute or convalescent COVID-19. CDR3s include the opening cysteine and the closing phenylalanine or tryptophan. The D gene is left open where the match is weak.

d_gene	v_gene	len	j_gene	CDR3aa	CDR3nt
NA	TRBV28	15	TRBJ2-7	CASSLSVRGTYEQYF	TGTGCCAGCAGTTTATCCGTCCGGGGTACCTACGAGCAGTACTTC
TRBD1	TRBV19	15	TRBJ2-1	CASSNRGSPYNEQFF	TGTGCCAGTAGTAACAGGGGAAGCCCTTACAATGAGCAGTTCTTC
NA	TRBV4-1	12	TRBJ2-1	CASSQESNEQFF	TGCGCCAGCAGCCAAGAGTCGAATGAGCAGTTCTTC
NA	TRBV6-5	12	TRBJ2-1	CASSYSRSEQFF	TGTGCCAGCAGTTACTCCAGGTCTGAGCAGTTCTTC
NA	TRBV27	14	TRBJ1-4	CASRTGLANEKLFF	TGTGCCAGCAGAACAGGTTTGGCTAATGAAAAACTGTTTTTT
TRBD1	TRBV28	15	TRBJ2-2	CASSHRDRETGELFF	TGTGCCAGCAGTCACCGGGACAGGGAGACCGGGGAGCTGTTTTTT
TRBD2	TRBV5-1	17	TRBJ2-1	CASSLPGLAGGNNEQFF	TGCGCCAGCAGCTTACCAGGACTAGCGGGAGGCAACAATGAGCAGTTCTTC
TRBD2	TRBV11-1	16	TRBJ2-5	CASSHWTSERVETQYF	TGTGCCAGCAGCCACTGGACTAGCGAGCGTGTGGAGACCCAGTACTTC
NA	TRBV5-1	14	TRBJ2-7	CASSLGLSSYEQYF	TGCGCCAGCAGCTTGGGGCTCAGCTCCTACGAGCAGTACTTC
TRBD2	TRBV7-6	14	TRBJ2-1	CASSRLAEYNEQFF	TGTGCCAGCAGCCGACTAGCGGAATACAATGAGCAGTTCTTC
NA	TRBV7-2	13	TRBJ2-1	CASSLVSLNEQFF	TGTGCCAGCAGCTTAGTATCCCTCAATGAGCAGTTCTTC